Below, one TCR beta chain is given with its context. The target antigen is unknown. The sample originates from a study of CD8+CD57+ T cells in acquired aplastic anemia. Study information: The study obtained an average of about 3.2 ug of DNA from sorted CD4+ and CD8+ cells. Study-wide points: A set of approximately 29 CD8+ CDR3 sequences was shared between patients and controls, and these sequences appeared highly expressed in patients.

TCR beta VDJ and CDR3 were profiled, and genomic DNA was the template. TCRdb reanalysed the reads using MiXCR and keeps one entry per CDR3 protein. This table holds some 160,000 distinct CDR3 sequences, 40% to 50% found once. V dropped 7 bases and J dropped 2 bases, with 8 bases sitting between them. From germline, CDR1 is SEHNR and CDR2 FQNEAQ (reference sequence). The CDR3 length is 12 residues. Patients sequenced had flow cytometry evidence of CD8+CD57+ cell expansion. Acquired aplastic anemia of severe grade affected all patients. When blood sampling took place, the patients had received no therapy.

The rearrangement uses TRBV7-9 and TRBJ1-1; D gene ambiguous. The receptor was derived from a human donor with aplastic anemia. Material for sequencing was sorted CD4+, CD8+, or CD8+CD57+ T cells (not recorded which) from PBMCs. CDR3 bases: TGTGCCAGCATCGGACTCAACACTGAAGCTTTCTTT. It encodes CASIGLNTEAFF.